Below, 7 T cell receptor beta chains from the same sample are listed, as sequenced in a study of blood T cell repertoires in COVID-19. Profiled with immunoSEQ multiplex PCR; TCRdb holds only in-frame clones, not every one. The sample consists of 250,000 to 400,000 clones, about 88% of them appearing once. The sample taken for sequencing was PBMCs or T cells enriched from blood (not recorded which). The receptors here all came from a man in his 60s who had recovered from COVID-19.

This sequence joins TRBV19 and TRBJ1-2; the D gene is possibly TRBD1 (6 bases). This CDR3 spans 12 amino acids. Germline CDR1 LNHDA, CDR2 SQIVND (reference sequence). V was clipped by 6 bases and J by 8 bases, with 13 bases between them. The CDR3 reads CASSRGAPGYTF. Written as DNA, the CDR3 is TGTGCCAGTAGCCGGGGGGCGCCGGGCTACACCTTC. Supplemented by reference TRBV19 and TRBJ1-2, the full variable domain reads DGGITQSPKYLFRKEGQNVTLSCEQNLNHDAMYWYRQDPGQGLRLIYYSQIVNDFQKGDIAEGYSVSREKKESFPLTVTSAQKNPTAFYLCASSRGAPGYTFGSGTRLTVV.

This clone was counted once. The V and J genes are TRBV12-3 or TRBV12-4 and TRBJ1-3; D is perhaps TRBD1 (6 bases). V lost 6 bases to trimming and J lost 7 bases, with 13 bases between them. The CDR3 runs to 13 residues. In DNA, the CDR3 is TGTGCCAGCAGCCTCACAGGGTGGAACACCATATATTTT. It is translated as CASSLTGWNTIYF.

V gene TRBV13 combines with J gene TRBJ2-3, with 8 bases lining up with TRBD2. With V trimmed by 2 bases and J by 1 base, 2 bases remained unmatched. Germline loops: CDR1 PRHDT, CDR2 FYEKMQ (reference sequence). The CDR3 runs 15 residues. CDR3 residues: CASSLSGSGTDTQYF. The DNA of the CDR3 is TGTGCCAGCAGCTTAAGCGGGAGTGGCACAGATACGCAGTATTTT.

This chain links TRBV7-9 with TRBJ2-7; D may be TRBD2 (5 bases). The CDR3 is 14 amino acids. Germline CDR1 reads SEHNR; CDR2 reads FQNEAQ (reference sequence). Trimming took off 0 bases at V and 6 bases at J, with 12 bases between the two ends. The CDR3 region has the DNA TGTGCCAGCAGCTTAGCGGGAACCGGGGTCGAGCAGTACTTC. This codes for CASSLAGTGVEQYF.

The chain employs TRBV5-4 and TRBJ1-2; the D gene is possibly TRBD1 (5 bases). The V end lost 4 bases, the J end lost 4 bases, and 11 bases lay between the germline ends. CDR1 and CDR2 from the germline V gene are SGHNT and YYREEE (reference sequence). The CDR3 is 13 amino acids. The CDR3 sequence is CASSVDSGYGYTF. The CDR3 DNA reads as TGTGCCAGCAGCGTCGACAGTGGCTATGGCTACACCTTC.

The chain combines TRBV13 with TRBJ1-1; no clear D. Trimming took off 0 bases at V and 10 bases at J, with 9 bases between the two ends. The CDR3 loop spans 12 amino acids. Germline V gene lookup returns CDR1 PRHDT and CDR2 FYEKMQ (reference sequence). The CDR3 DNA sequence: TGTGCCAGCAGCTTAGGGTTACGCGGAGCTTTCTTT. It is translated as CASSLGLRGAFF.

The chain couples TRBV6-6 to TRBJ2-5, with D perhaps TRBD2 (7 bases). The CDR3 is 15 residues long. V was clipped by 0 bases and J by 4 bases, with 12 bases between them. Germline V lookup: CDR1 MNHNY, CDR2 SVGAGI (reference sequence). CDR3 region: CASSYSGGAGETQYF. The CDR3 DNA reads TGTGCCAGCAGTTACTCGGGGGGGGCTGGAGAGACCCAGTACTTC.